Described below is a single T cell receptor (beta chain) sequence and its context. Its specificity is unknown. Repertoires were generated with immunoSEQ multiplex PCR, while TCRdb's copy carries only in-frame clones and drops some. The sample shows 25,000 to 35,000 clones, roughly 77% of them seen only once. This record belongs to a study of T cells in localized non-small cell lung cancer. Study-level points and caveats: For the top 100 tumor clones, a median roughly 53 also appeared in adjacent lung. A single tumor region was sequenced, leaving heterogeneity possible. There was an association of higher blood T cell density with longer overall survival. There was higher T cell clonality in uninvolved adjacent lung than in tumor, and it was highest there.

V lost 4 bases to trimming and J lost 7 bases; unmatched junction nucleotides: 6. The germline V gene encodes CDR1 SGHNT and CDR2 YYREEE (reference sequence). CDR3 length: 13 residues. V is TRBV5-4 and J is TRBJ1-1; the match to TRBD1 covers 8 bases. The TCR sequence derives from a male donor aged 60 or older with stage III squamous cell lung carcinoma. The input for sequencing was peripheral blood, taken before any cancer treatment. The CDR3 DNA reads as TGTGCCAGCAGCCTAGGGACAGGCGGTGAAGCTTTCTTT. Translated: CASSLGTGGEAFF.